A selection of T cell receptor beta chains follows, all from one sample in a study of T cells in Graves' hyperthyroidism and ophthalmopathy. TCRdb fed the multiplex PCR reads into MiXCR, producing one record per CDR3 protein. The sample has about 640,000 distinct CDR3 sequences, roughly 20% seen once; the top ten hold roughly a third. The sample was blood. All receptors come from a young man with Graves' ophthalmopathy. The CDR3 runs from the conserved cysteine through the conserved F or W. Fields, in order: clone size, J gene, V gene, D gene, CDR3 protein, CDR3 DNA. The D gene is left open where the match is weak. Part of the rows lack a size; the others show once, few, many or a class for expanded clones.

size: many
J: TRBJ2-2
V: TRBV6-2/TRBV6-3
D: TRBD2
CDR3: CASSYPRLAGSTGELFF
DNA: TGTGCCAGCAGTTACCCTCGACTAGCGGGAAGTACCGGGGAGCTGTTTTTT

size: few
J: TRBJ2-3
V: TRBV10-3
D: TRBD2
CDR3: CAISGSGSRDTQYF
DNA: TGTGCCATCAGTGGTAGCGGGAGTCGTGATACGCAGTATTTT

size: few
J: TRBJ2-1
V: TRBV30
D: TRBD2
CDR3: CAWSPPGLALEQFF
DNA: TGTGCCTGGAGTCCCCCGGGACTAGCGTTAGAGCAGTTCTTC

size: .
J: TRBJ1-1
V: TRBV18
D: .
CDR3: CASSPQGHMNTEAFF
DNA: TGTGCCAGCTCACCACAGGGACATATGAACACTGAAGCTTTCTTT

size: few
J: TRBJ1-1
V: TRBV3-1
D: TRBD1
CDR3: CASSPGTGVPEAFF
DNA: TGTGCCAGCAGCCCCGGGACAGGGGTCCCTGAAGCTTTCTTT

size: .
J: TRBJ2-5
V: TRBV5-5
D: TRBD2
CDR3: CASSWVVSGAQETQYF
DNA: TGTGCCAGCAGCTGGGTGGTGAGCGGGGCTCAAGAGACCCAGTACTTC

size: few
J: TRBJ2-3
V: TRBV3-1
D: TRBD2
CDR3: CARPGLADLRGTDTQYF
DNA: TGTGCCAGACCGGGACTAGCGGACCTCCGGGGCACAGATACGCAGTATTTT

size: few
J: TRBJ2-7
V: TRBV27
D: .
CDR3: CASRRRDPAYEQYF
DNA: TGTGCCAGCAGGCGCCGGGACCCGGCCTACGAGCAGTACTTC

size: many
J: TRBJ1-5
V: TRBV27
D: TRBD1
CDR3: CASSSMDRDNQPQHF
DNA: TGTGCCAGCAGTTCTATGGACAGGGACAATCAGCCCCAGCATTTT

size: .
J: TRBJ1-5
V: TRBV4-3
D: .
CDR3: CASSQDYKVFGNQPQHF
DNA: TGCGCCAGCAGCCAAGATTATAAGGTTTTTGGCAATCAGCCCCAGCATTTT

size: .
J: TRBJ2-3
V: TRBV20-1
D: TRBD1
CDR3: CSARRQGAGLADTQYF
DNA: TGCAGTGCTAGAAGACAGGGGGCCGGGTTGGCAGATACGCAGTATTTT

size: many
J: TRBJ2-2
V: TRBV5-1
D: .
CDR3: CASSRQGSDTGELFF
DNA: TGCGCCAGCAGCCGGCAGGGCAGCGACACCGGGGAGCTGTTTTTT

size: few
J: TRBJ2-7
V: TRBV4-3
D: .
CDR3: CASSQARDGIYEQYF
DNA: TGCGCCAGCAGCCAAGCGAGGGACGGAATCTACGAGCAGTACTTC

size: many
J: TRBJ1-1
V: TRBV5-1
D: TRBD1
CDR3: CASSLVGTGGYVNTEAFF
DNA: TGCGCCAGCAGCTTGGTGGGGACAGGGGGCTATGTGAACACTGAAGCTTTCTTT

size: .
J: TRBJ1-4
V: TRBV5-8
D: TRBD1
CDR3: CASSLPGLGGAYEKLFF
DNA: TGTGCCAGCAGCTTGCCCGGTTTAGGGGGCGCGTATGAAAAACTGTTTTTT

size: .
J: TRBJ2-7
V: TRBV29-1
D: TRBD2
CDR3: CSVELAGFWEQYF
DNA: TGCAGCGTTGAGCTAGCGGGATTTTGGGAGCAGTACTTC

size: .
J: TRBJ2-3
V: TRBV28
D: .
CDR3: CASSPPPGYTDTQYF
DNA: TGTGCCAGCAGTCCCCCCCCAGGGTACACAGATACGCAGTATTTT

size: many
J: TRBJ2-2
V: TRBV11-2
D: .
CDR3: CASSLAGAGELFF
DNA: TGTGCCAGCAGCTTAGCGGGAGCCGGGGAGCTGTTTTTT

size: many
J: TRBJ1-1
V: TRBV28
D: .
CDR3: CASSLRGMNTEAFF
DNA: TGCGCCAGCAGCTTAAGGGGTATGAACACTGAAGCTTTCTTT

size: few
J: TRBJ2-5
V: TRBV7-9
D: TRBD2
CDR3: CASSYLTAGDQETQYF
DNA: TGTGCCAGCAGCTACCTGACGGCGGGAGATCAAGAGACCCAGTACTTC

size: many
J: TRBJ2-3
V: TRBV2
D: TRBD2
CDR3: CASSEKTGTSKDTQYF
DNA: TGTGCCAGCAGTGAAAAAACCGGGACTAGCAAAGATACGCAGTATTTT

size: few
J: TRBJ1-2
V: TRBV9
D: .
CDR3: CASSVEAGGTHYGYTF
DNA: TGTGCCAGCAGCGTAGAAGCGGGTGGGACTCACTATGGCTACACCTTC

size: .
J: TRBJ1-4
V: TRBV15
D: .
CDR3: CATSRRTNEKLFF
DNA: TGTGCCACCAGCAGAAGGACAAATGAAAAACTGTTTTTT

size: many
J: TRBJ2-5
V: TRBV27
D: TRBD1
CDR3: CASRATGQGAREYF
DNA: TGTGCCAGCAGGGCGACAGGACAGGGGGCGAGGGAGTACTTC

size: .
J: TRBJ1-1
V: TRBV4-2
D: .
CDR3: CASSQEQGGTEAFF
DNA: TGTGCCAGCAGCCAAGAACAGGGTGGCACTGAAGCTTTCTTT

size: few
J: TRBJ1-2
V: TRBV10-3
D: .
CDR3: CAISDSYGYTF
DNA: TGTGCCATCAGTGACAGTTATGGCTACACCTTC

size: many
J: TRBJ2-1
V: TRBV24-1
D: .
CDR3: CATSDSWTPRSSSYNEQFF
DNA: TGTGCCACCAGTGATTCGTGGACACCCCGCTCGAGCTCCTACAATGAGCAGTTCTTC

size: .
J: TRBJ2-5
V: TRBV2
D: TRBD2
CDR3: CASSELGRAGETQYF
DNA: TGTGCCAGCAGTGAATTGGGGAGGGCCGGGGAGACCCAGTACTTC

size: few
J: TRBJ2-3
V: TRBV20-1
D: TRBD2
CDR3: CSAPSGGTDTQYF
DNA: TGCAGTGCTCCTAGCGGAGGGACAGATACGCAGTATTTT